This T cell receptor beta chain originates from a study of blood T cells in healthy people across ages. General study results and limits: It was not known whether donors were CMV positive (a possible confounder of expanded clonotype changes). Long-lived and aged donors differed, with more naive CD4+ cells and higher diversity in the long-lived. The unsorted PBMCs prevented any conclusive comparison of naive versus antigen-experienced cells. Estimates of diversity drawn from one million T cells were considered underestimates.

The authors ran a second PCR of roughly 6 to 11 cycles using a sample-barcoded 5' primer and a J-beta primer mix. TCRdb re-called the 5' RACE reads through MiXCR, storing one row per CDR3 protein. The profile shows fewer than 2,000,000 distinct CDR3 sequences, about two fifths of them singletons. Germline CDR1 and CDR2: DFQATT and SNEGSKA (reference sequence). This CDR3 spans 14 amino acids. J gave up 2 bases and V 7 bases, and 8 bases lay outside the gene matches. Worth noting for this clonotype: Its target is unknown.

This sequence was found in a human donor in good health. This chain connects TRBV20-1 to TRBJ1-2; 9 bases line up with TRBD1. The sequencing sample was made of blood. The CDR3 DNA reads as TGCAGTGGGGGGTCCGGACAGGGGAACTATGGCTACACCTTC. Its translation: CSGGSGQGNYGYTF.